Presented here are 26 T cell receptor beta chains from one specimen sequenced in a study of shared clonotypes between healthy human individuals. TCRdb's copy holds only in-frame clones and misses some; the assay was immunoSEQ multiplex PCR. The sample shows hundreds of thousands of clones, about 95% of them seen only once. As defined, naive CD8 cells were CD45RO-negative and positively selected for CCR7, with terminally differentiated effector memory CD45RA+ cells excluded. Sequencing was carried out using naive CD8+ T cells sorted from blood. The receptor source for this set is a woman aged 25 to 39 in good health.

The chain couples TRBV28 to TRBJ2-1; D ambiguous. Trimming pared 6 bases from V and 0 bases from J, leaving 6 bases between. Germline CDR1 reads MDHEN; CDR2 reads SYDVKM. This CDR3 is built from 13 residues. The CDR3 is CASSPPSYNEQFF. CDR3 nucleotide sequence: TGTGCCAGCAGCCCACCCTCCTACAATGAGCAGTTCTTC.

The rearrangement links TRBV7-2 to TRBJ1-1; D is uncertain. The CDR3 runs 16 residues. Between the trimmed V and J ends, which lost 5 bases and 0 bases, there was a span of 16 bases. CDR1 and CDR2 (germline): SGHTA, FQGNSA. CDR3 region: CASSDIPGRMNTEAFF. The CDR3 DNA reads TGTGCCAGCAGCGACATCCCGGGGAGAATGAACACTGAAGCTTTCTTT.

V gene TRBV7-8 combines with J gene TRBJ2-7; D unresolved. This CDR3 contains 12 residues. Germline V gene data show CDR1 as SGHVS and CDR2 as FQNEAQ. Trimming removed 5 bases at V and 3 bases at J, with 8 bases between. The chain's CDR3 is CASSPVDYEQYF. CDR3 nucleotides: TGTGCCAGCAGCCCTGTCGACTACGAGCAGTACTTC.

The chain couples TRBV11-2 to TRBJ1-1; a weak D match, TRBD1 (5 bases). V dropped 1 base and J dropped 1 base, with 10 bases sitting between them. This CDR3 contains 15 residues. Germline V lookup: CDR1 SGHAT, CDR2 FQNNGV. The CDR3 protein is CASSLGPGTNTEAFF. The CDR3 nucleotides read TGTGCCAGCAGCTTAGGCCCGGGGACGAACACTGAAGCTTTCTTT.

This chain connects TRBV30 to TRBJ2-7; no firm D call. V lost 0 bases, J lost 7 bases, and 10 bases lay in between. This CDR3 has 12 amino acids. Germline CDR1 GTSNPN, CDR2 SVGIG (reference sequence). DNA of the CDR3: TGTGCCTGGAGTGTCGCAGGTTCAGAGCAGTACTTC. Translated, it gives CAWSVAGSEQYF.

The rearrangement uses TRBV10-2 and TRBJ2-7; 8 bases match TRBD2. The CDR3 has 15 amino acids. The V gene's germline CDR1 is WSHSY and CDR2 SAAADI. The V segment lost 6 bases and the J segment 0 bases; nucleotides outside the gene matches: 7. The CDR3 coding sequence is TGCGCCAGCAGGGAGGCTAGCGGGTACTCCTACGAGCAGTACTTC. It translates to CASREASGYSYEQYF.

In this sample, this clone turned up once. The CDR3 DNA reads as TGTGCCAGCAGCCACTCCGGGACAGGGGGCAAAGATCACTACGAGCAGTACTTC. Protein: CASSHSGTGGKDHYEQYF. The V and J genes are TRBV13 and TRBJ2-5; 12 bases line up with TRBD1. The closer fit of TRBJ2-7 to the DNA end suggests the J call may be wrong. The CDR3 is 18 residues long. CDR1 and CDR2 (germline): PRHDT, FYEKMQ (reference sequence).

This chain uses TRBV28 with TRBJ1-1, with 9 bases that match TRBD1. J lost 5 bases, V lost 4 bases, and 5 bases had no gene match. CDR3 size: 14 residues. Germline CDR1 reads MDHEN; CDR2 reads SYDVKM. The CDR3 loop reads CASSWDREMTEAFF. DNA for the CDR3: TGTGCCAGCAGTTGGGACAGGGAAATGACTGAAGCTTTCTTT.

The genes are TRBV11-2 and TRBJ1-2, with D perhaps matching TRBD1 (6 bases). The V end was cut by 5 bases, the J end by 12 bases, with 13 bases between. Germline loops: CDR1 SGHAT, CDR2 FQNNGV. CDR3 length: 11 amino acids. CDR3 bases: TGTGCCAGCAGCAGGGCAGGGGATCACACCTTC. Protein: CASSRAGDHTF.

A few counts support this clone. The rearrangement joins TRBV7-6 to TRBJ2-7; no clear D. Trimming pared 3 bases from V and 1 base from J, leaving 7 bases between. The CDR3 runs 13 residues. Per germline, CDR1 SGHVS and CDR2 FNYEAQ. CDR3 nucleotides: TGTGCCAGCAGCTTTGGACCATCCTACGAGCAGTACTTC. It translates to CASSFGPSYEQYF.

The rearrangement links TRBV11-2 to TRBJ1-4, with D tentatively TRBD1 (6 bases). The germline CDR1 and CDR2 sequences are SGHAT and FQNNGV. Trimming stripped 2 bases from V and 5 bases from J, with 12 bases between. CDR3 length: 15 amino acids. The CDR3 is CASSLTGTPNEKLFF. DNA of the CDR3: TGTGCCAGCAGCTTAACCGGGACACCGAATGAAAAACTGTTTTTT. Full variable domain (missing parts from reference TRBV11-2 and TRBJ1-4): EAGVAQSPRYKIIEKRQSVAFWCNPISGHATLYWYQQILGQGPKLLIQFQNNGVVDDSQLPKDRFSAERLKGVDSTLKIQPAKLEDSAVYLCASSLTGTPNEKLFFGSGTQLSVL.

This clone was recorded once. The chain joins TRBV27 to TRBJ2-3; possibly TRBD2 for D (6 bases). The CDR3 runs to 15 residues. Germline V gives CDR1 MNHEY, CDR2 SMNVEV (reference sequence). The V end lost 5 bases, the J end lost 1 base, and 13 bases lay between the germline ends. CDR3 region: CASSTQRVGTDTQYF. Here the CDR3 DNA reads TGTGCCAGCAGTACCCAGCGGGTAGGCACAGATACGCAGTATTTT.

The chain has TRBV11-2 and TRBJ1-1; TRBD1 might be the D (6 bases). The length of the CDR3 is 14 residues. CDR1 is SGHAT, CDR2 FQNNGV, per germline. Between the trimmed V and J ends, which lost 4 bases and 5 bases, there was a span of 14 bases. The CDR3 DNA is TGTGCCAGCAGCTCACCCAGGGGCAGTACTGAAGCTTTCTTT. This gives the protein CASSSPRGSTEAFF.

The chain carries TRBV6-6 and TRBJ1-2, with a weak D call TRBD1 (6 bases). Germline V CDR1 and CDR2: MNHNY, SVGAGI (reference sequence). The CDR3 consists of 13 residues. Deletions cut 6 bases from V and 8 bases from J, with 16 bases between. The CDR3 sequence: CASSSGVYGGYTF. CDR3 DNA sequence: TGTGCCAGCAGCTCAGGGGTCTATGGGGGCTACACCTTC.

The chain links TRBV10-3 to TRBJ2-7, with a tentative D call TRBD1 (5 bases). V lost 5 bases and J 2 bases, leaving 16 bases between the germline ends. Germline V lookup: CDR1 ENHRY, CDR2 SYGVKD. The CDR3 is 15 residues long. The CDR3 DNA follows: TGTGCCATCAGTCCATCGCAGGGAAGGGCCTACGAGCAGTACTTC. Protein: CAISPSQGRAYEQYF.

The chain combines TRBV27 with TRBJ2-1, with 7 positions matching TRBD1. The V gene end was trimmed by 8 bases and the J gene end by 3 bases; junction bases not matched to a gene: 7. This CDR3 spans 14 amino acids. The germline gives CDR1 MNHEY, CDR2 SMNVEV (reference sequence). CDR3 sequence: CASGRQGIYNEQFF. Written as DNA, the CDR3 is TGTGCCAGCGGTCGACAGGGCATCTACAATGAGCAGTTCTTC.

This clone was observed a single time. This chain connects TRBV18 to TRBJ1-1; TRBD1 agrees at 7 bases. This CDR3 comprises 16 residues. Per germline, CDR1 KGHSH and CDR2 LQKENI. V shed 0 bases, J shed 5 bases, and the junction held 9 bases outside the gene matches. This chain's CDR3 is CASSPPFDREGTEAFF. The CDR3 bases are TGTGCCAGCTCACCACCTTTTGACAGGGAAGGTACTGAAGCTTTCTTT. Looking up the rest from reference TRBV18 and TRBJ1-1 gives the full variable domain: NAGVMQNPRHLVRRRGQEARLRCSPMKGHSHVYWYRQLPEEGLKFMVYLQKENIIDESGMPKERFSAEFPKEGPSILRIQQVVRGDSAAYFCASSPPFDREGTEAFFGQGTRLTVV.

V usage is TRBV7-9 and J usage is TRBJ2-5; D call uncertain. The J call is in doubt because the DNA end fits TRBJ2-7 better. Germline lookup yields CDR1 SEHNR and CDR2 FQNEAQ (reference sequence). The CDR3 is 13 residues long. The DNA of the CDR3 is TGTGCCAGCATGAGCTTCGGCACCTACGAGCAGTACTTC. Amino acid sequence: CASMSFGTYEQYF.

This chain connects TRBV19 to TRBJ2-1; D perhaps matches TRBD1 (6 bases). CDR3 size: 12 residues. Between the trimmed V and J ends, which lost 8 bases and 2 bases, there was a span of 7 bases. CDR1 LNHDA and CDR2 SQIVND come from the germline V gene (reference sequence). The CDR3 coding sequence is TGTGCCAGTGAGGGGGCCTACAATGAGCAGTTCTTC. Its translation: CASEGAYNEQFF. The complete variable domain, with remaining parts taken from reference TRBV19 and TRBJ2-1, reads DGGITQSPKYLFRKEGQNVTLSCEQNLNHDAMYWYRQDPGQGLRLIYYSQIVNDFQKGDIAEGYSVSREKKESFPLTVTSAQKNPTAFYLCASEGAYNEQFFGPGTRLTVL.

The V gene is TRBV13, the J gene TRBJ2-7; 9 nucleotides agree with TRBD1. The CDR3 contains 14 residues. CDR1 and CDR2 (germline): PRHDT, FYEKMQ (reference sequence). With V trimmed by 4 bases and J by 5 bases, 6 bases remained unmatched. CDR3 sequence: CASSSGQGLNEQYF. DNA for the CDR3: TGTGCCAGCAGCTCGGGACAGGGCCTCAACGAGCAGTACTTC.

The chain recombines TRBV30 with TRBJ2-7, with a tentative D call TRBD2 (5 bases). CDR1 GTSNPN and CDR2 SVGIG come from the germline V gene (reference sequence). The V gene lost 1 base and the J gene lost 3 bases, with 7 bases spanning the gap. This CDR3 has 12 amino acids. CDR3 loop: CAWSAGVYEQYF. CDR3 nucleotide sequence: TGTGCCTGGAGTGCCGGGGTCTACGAGCAGTACTTC.

The chain has TRBV28 and TRBJ2-4, with D possibly matching TRBD1 (6 bases). Germline-derived CDR1 and CDR2 are MDHEN and SYDVKM. Trimming stripped 5 bases from V and 2 bases from J, with 16 bases between. This CDR3 is 16 amino acids long. CDR3 amino acids: CASSLSVGTSKNIQYF. The CDR3 region has the DNA TGTGCCAGCAGTCTCTCCGTCGGGACATCCAAAAACATTCAGTACTTC.

The rearrangement joins TRBV7-2 to TRBJ1-2, with D possibly TRBD1 on 6 matching bases. V lost 4 bases to trimming and J lost 3 bases, with 12 bases between them. The CDR3 totals 14 residues. The germline V gene encodes CDR1 SGHTA and CDR2 FQGNSA. This CDR3 reads CASSSARGYYGYTF. Here the CDR3 DNA reads TGTGCCAGCAGCTCAGCCAGGGGTTACTATGGCTACACCTTC.

The chain carries TRBV27 and TRBJ2-6; no firm D call. The germline V and J ends were trimmed by 5 bases and 5 bases, with 10 bases remaining between them. CDR1 is MNHEY and CDR2 is SMNVEV in the germline V gene (reference sequence). The CDR3 runs to 14 residues. CDR3 sequence reads: CASSLLGRANVLTF. In DNA, the CDR3 is TGTGCCAGCAGTCTCCTAGGGAGGGCCAACGTCCTGACTTTC.

The CDR3 nucleotides are TGTGCCAGCAGCTTAACTAGCGGTCGCTACAATGAGCAGTTCTTC. Protein sequence: CASSLTSGRYNEQFF. This chain connects TRBV7-2 to TRBJ2-1, with 8 bases matching TRBD2. Losses at the gene ends were 2 bases for V and 3 bases for J; bases not matched to a gene: 3. CDR1 and CDR2 (germline): SGHTA, FQGNSA. The CDR3 consists of 15 residues.

The rearrangement uses TRBV5-4 and TRBJ2-7, with 7 positions matching TRBD1. The CDR3 length is 14 residues. Germline V gives CDR1 SGHNT, CDR2 YYREEE (reference sequence). After removal of 3 bases from V and 3 bases from J, the junction contained 6 bases not matched to a gene. Here the CDR3 DNA reads TGTGCCAGCAGCTATCTGGGACAGCTCTACGAGCAGTACTTC. This codes for CASSYLGQLYEQYF.